This record covers a single TCR beta chain. The data originate from a study of blood T cell repertoires in COVID-19. As for the study in general: The cDNA or gDNA used as material had been derived from T cells, B-cell-depleted T cells, or PBMCs.

Germline CDR1 MNHEY, CDR2 SVGEGT. V shed 3 bases and J shed 2 bases, with 14 bases lying between them. The CDR3 has 16 residues. In the authors' workflow: It was from reference gene primer amplification that nucleated cell counts were estimated. TCRdb keeps only in-frame clones here, not all; method: immunoSEQ multiplex PCR. V, J and clone size are taken as reported in that table, and D and trimming were inferred from the DNA itself. The sample gives roughly 140,000 clones, approximately 90% of which show up once; around 4.5% is in the top ten. The clonotype comes from a woman between 35 and 50 years old with acute or convalescent COVID-19. What was sequenced was peripheral blood. The chain carries TRBV6-2 or TRBV6-3 and TRBJ1-5; maybe TRBD1 (5 bases). CDR3 nucleotides: TGTGCCAGCAGTTATAAGGTGGGGCTGGGCAATCAGCCCCAGCATTTT. Translating it yields CASSYKVGLGNQPQHF.